The 28 T cell receptor beta chains below all came from one sample that was sequenced in a study of cytomegalovirus exposure and HLA in healthy donors (dated by TCRdb to the late 2010s). To prepare the library, the immunoSEQ multiplex PCR assay was applied. The multiplex PCR relied on a mix of 60 forward primers for TCR Vbeta segments and 13 reverse primers for TCR Jbeta segments. Drawn from immuneACCESS, this table holds only the in-frame rearrangements with V and J called that TCRdb kept. Clones are partly lost; checked studies trace under half to an unresolved V gene and leave the rest unexplained. Within this sample are roughly 150,000 clones, with 75% of them counted one time only. About 10% of the sample rests with the top ten. Sequencing input: PBMCs. These TCRs come from a man between 18 and 35 years old in good health and CMV-seropositive.

V is TRBV7-9 and J is TRBJ1-1; D is unclear. This CDR3 comprises 12 residues. Trimming removed 5 bases from V and 5 bases from J, with 9 bases in between. Germline lookup yields CDR1 SEHNR and CDR2 FQNEAQ (reference sequence). The chain's CDR3 is CASSVQRTEAFF. The CDR3 DNA reads TGTGCCAGCAGCGTTCAGAGGACTGAAGCTTTCTTT.

The sample holds a few counts of this clone. This chain joins TRBV6-6 and TRBJ2-7; TRBD2 matches at 12 bases. The CDR3 totals 14 residues. The germline V gene has CDR1 MNHNY and CDR2 SVGAGI (reference sequence). The J segment lost 0 bases and the V segment lost 8 bases, leaving 2 bases of the junction unmatched. The CDR3 reads CASGLAGSSYEQYF. As DNA, the CDR3 is TGTGCCAGCGGACTAGCGGGAAGCTCCTACGAGCAGTACTTC.

The rearrangement joins TRBV7-3 to TRBJ2-2; tentatively, D is TRBD2 (6 bases). Trimming removed 0 bases at V and 4 bases at J, with 12 bases between. The germline V gene has CDR1 SGHTA and CDR2 FQGTGA. The CDR3 spans 16 residues. The CDR3, as DNA: TGTGCCAGCAGCTTAACGGCCCCAGCGGGCACCGGGGAGCTGTTTTTT. Translated: CASSLTAPAGTGELFF.

This chain uses TRBV28 with TRBJ2-7, with D maybe TRBD2 (5 bases). The CDR3 has 13 amino acids. CDR1 and CDR2 (germline): MDHEN, SYDVKM. V was shortened by 3 bases and J by 5 bases, with 11 bases between the two germline ends. The CDR3 reads CASSFERIHEQYF. CDR3 in DNA: TGTGCCAGCAGTTTCGAGCGGATCCACGAGCAGTACTTC.

A few counts support this clone. V usage is TRBV5-1 and J usage is TRBJ1-1; D remains ambiguous. Trimming stripped 2 bases from V and 0 bases from J, with 8 bases between. The CDR3 sequence is 14 residues long. Germline V CDR1 and CDR2: SGHRS, YFSETQ. The CDR3 here is CASSLTNMNTEAFF. The CDR3 DNA reads TGCGCCAGCAGCTTAACGAACATGAACACTGAAGCTTTCTTT.

This clone came up once. V and J are TRBV28 and TRBJ1-2; D is uncertain. CDR1 and CDR2 (germline): MDHEN, SYDVKM. There are 15 residues in the CDR3. Trimming pared 2 bases from V and 1 base from J, leaving 11 bases between. As DNA, the CDR3 is TGTGCCAGCAGTTTAACGTGGCCCGATAACTATGGCTACACCTTC. Translated, it gives CASSLTWPDNYGYTF.

V usage is TRBV28 and J usage is TRBJ1-4; 7 nucleotides align to TRBD1. This CDR3 has 17 residues. Germline V gene data show CDR1 as MDHEN and CDR2 as SYDVKM. Unmatched junction bases numbered 9, after V lost 5 bases and J lost 0 bases. In DNA, the CDR3 is TGTGCCAGCAGTACAAGACAGGGTAGAGCAACTAATGAAAAACTGTTTTTT. Translation: CASSTRQGRATNEKLFF.

V and J are TRBV5-1 and TRBJ2-5, with TRBD2 matching 7 bases. TRBJ2-7 matches the DNA end more closely, so the J call is doubtful. There are 17 residues in the CDR3. Germline CDR1 reads SGHRS; CDR2 reads YFSETQ. Written as DNA, the CDR3 is TGCGCCAGCAGCTTGGATCCGCGGGAGACTTCAAGATACGAGCAGTACTTC. Translation gives CASSLDPRETSRYEQYF.

This clone was found a few times. The chain has TRBV28 and TRBJ2-3, with 7 positions matching TRBD2. CDR1 and CDR2 (germline): MDHEN, SYDVKM. The V segment lost 7 bases and the J segment 5 bases; nucleotides outside the gene matches: 15. The CDR3 spans 16 residues. The CDR3: CASKLASGALLDTQYF. The CDR3, as DNA: TGTGCCAGCAAACTCGCTAGCGGAGCACTGTTAGATACGCAGTATTTT.

Worth noting for this clone: A junction boundary mismatches the germline segment, possibly from a read error. This chain connects TRBV5-6 to TRBJ2-7, with a weak D call TRBD2 (7 bases). Germline CDR1 SGHDT, CDR2 YYEEEE. The CDR3 loop spans 14 amino acids. CDR3 protein: CASSKGREGGRRGF. The CDR3, as DNA: TGTGCCAGCAGCAAGGGGAGGGAGGGGGGAAGAAGGGGCTTC.

This rearrangement joins TRBV6-4 to TRBJ2-1; TRBD2 agrees at 13 bases. This CDR3 is built from 17 residues. Germline CDR1 and CDR2: MRHNA and SNTAGT. The V and J ends lost 4 bases and 7 bases, in that order; junction bases with no gene match: 10. The CDR3: CASSVELAGGPGNEQFF. In DNA, the CDR3 is TGTGCCAGCAGTGTAGAACTAGCGGGAGGGCCGGGGAATGAGCAGTTCTTC.

In its sample, this clone was seen a few times. The chain is built from TRBV27 and TRBJ2-3, with 9 bases aligning to TRBD1. V was clipped by 6 bases and J by 4 bases; unmatched bases: 8. The CDR3 length is 15 residues. Germline loops: CDR1 MNHEY, CDR2 SMNVEV (reference sequence). CDR3: CASRRAGQGSDTQYF. In DNA form, the CDR3 reads TGTGCCAGCAGACGAGCGGGACAGGGCTCAGATACGCAGTATTTT.

CDR3 DNA: TGTGCCAGCAGTGGGGTAGCGAGGTTGGCGCAGTACTTC. Translating it yields CASSGVARLAQYF. The V call is TRBV6-1, the J call TRBJ2-7; tentatively, D is TRBD2 (5 bases). Germline values: CDR1 MNHNS, CDR2 SASEGT. V was cut by 4 bases and J by 9 bases, with 16 bases left in between. CDR3 length: 13 amino acids.

This clone was seen more than once but under ten times. V and J are TRBV5-6 and TRBJ2-5, with no clear D. Germline V gene sequence: CDR1 SGHDT, CDR2 YYEEEE. The CDR3 has 13 amino acids. Deletions cut 0 bases from V and 2 bases from J, with 5 bases between. The CDR3 reads CASSLDLQETQYF. The CDR3 DNA reads TGTGCCAGCAGCTTGGACCTACAAGAGACCCAGTACTTC.

This clone was recorded once. The chain uses TRBV7-9 and TRBJ1-5; TRBD1 might be the D (5 bases). V was shortened by 0 bases and J by 4 bases, with 10 bases between the two germline ends. CDR3 length: 15 residues. CDR1 and CDR2 (germline): SEHNR, FQNEAQ (reference sequence). The CDR3 DNA follows: TGTGCCAGCAGCTTAGCAGGGGAACCTAATCAGCCCCAGCATTTT. It yields the protein CASSLAGEPNQPQHF.

The gene calls are TRBV20-1 and TRBJ2-7; D may be TRBD2 (5 bases). Trimming cost V 0 bases and J 11 bases, with 11 bases left between them. The CDR3 runs 11 residues. Germline V gene data show CDR1 as DFQATT and CDR2 as SNEGSKA (reference sequence). CDR3 in DNA: TGCAGTGCTAGAGACCTCCTCGGGGAGTACTTC. It yields the protein CSARDLLGEYF.

The CDR3 here is CASRGSRAGGTEAFF. In DNA, the CDR3 is TGCGCCAGCAGAGGATCCCGGGCGGGCGGCACTGAAGCTTTCTTT. The rearrangement uses TRBV5-1 and TRBJ1-1; no firm D call. This CDR3 contains 15 residues. Trimming cost V 5 bases and J 4 bases, with 18 bases left between them. CDR1 is SGHRS, CDR2 YFSETQ, per germline.

V gene TRBV9 combines with J gene TRBJ1-2; D not certain. CDR1 is SGDLS and CDR2 is YYNGEE in the germline V gene. Deletions cut 0 bases from V and 2 bases from J, with 11 bases between. This CDR3 comprises 15 residues. CDR3 sequence (DNA): TGTGCCAGCAGCGTAGAAGCAGGTATGAACTATGGCTACACCTTC. Translating gives CASSVEAGMNYGYTF. The variable domain in full, with the rest retrieved from reference TRBV9 and TRBJ1-2, is DSGVTQTPKHLITATGQRVTLRCSPRSGDLSVYWYQQSLDQGLQFLIQYYNGEERAKGNILERFSAQQFPDLHSELNLSSLELGDSALYFCASSVEAGMNYGYTFGSGTRLTVV.

The chain links TRBV6-5 to TRBJ1-5; unclear D gene. This CDR3 is 14 amino acids long. The germline V gene encodes CDR1 MNHEY and CDR2 SVGAGI. V was clipped by 6 bases and J by 2 bases, with 11 bases between them. The CDR3 DNA reads as TGTGCCAGCAGGTCGCGGAGGGGCAATCAGCCCCAGCATTTT. This translates into CASRSRRGNQPQHF.

This chain joins TRBV19 and TRBJ2-7; D is undetermined. The germline V and J ends were trimmed by 5 bases and 5 bases, with 19 bases remaining between them. The germline V gene has CDR1 LNHDA and CDR2 SQIVND (reference sequence). The length of the CDR3 is 15 residues. Written as DNA, the CDR3 is TGTGCCAGTAGTGATGTGAGTGGGCTGGGTAACGAGCAGTACTTC. This gives the protein CASSDVSGLGNEQYF.

This chain uses TRBV19 with TRBJ1-1; TRBD1 aligns across 11 bases. This CDR3 spans 15 amino acids. Germline CDR1 LNHDA, CDR2 SQIVND (reference sequence). The junction had 6 bases not matched to a gene; V was cut back by 5 bases and J by 4 bases. The CDR3 is CASSALGTGGTEAFF. CDR3 bases: TGTGCCAGTAGTGCCCTGGGGACAGGGGGCACTGAAGCTTTCTTT.

This clone was counted once. The chain links TRBV4-1 to TRBJ1-6, with TRBD1 matching over 7 bases. V was pared by 5 bases and J by 10 bases, with 20 bases of the junction left unmatched. The length of the CDR3 is 18 residues. Germline loops: CDR1 MGHRA, CDR2 YSYEKL. The CDR3 spells CASSESLRGGHDRSPLHF. As DNA, the CDR3 is TGCGCCAGCAGCGAAAGCCTAAGAGGGGGCCATGACAGATCACCCCTCCACTTT.

The chain employs TRBV11-2 and TRBJ2-2; maybe TRBD1 (6 bases). Per germline, CDR1 SGHAT and CDR2 FQNNGV. The ends were cut back, 2 bases at V and 3 bases at J, with 10 bases in the middle. This CDR3 has 15 residues. This CDR3 is CASSLWTADTGELFF. The CDR3 coding sequence is TGTGCCAGCAGCTTATGGACAGCCGACACCGGGGAGCTGTTTTTT. Full variable domain (missing parts from reference TRBV11-2 and TRBJ2-2): EAGVAQSPRYKIIEKRQSVAFWCNPISGHATLYWYQQILGQGPKLLIQFQNNGVVDDSQLPKDRFSAERLKGVDSTLKIQPAKLEDSAVYLCASSLWTADTGELFFGEGSRLTVL.

About this clone: The same CDR3 is also encoded by other DNA sequences in this sample. The gene calls are TRBV15 and TRBJ1-2; weak D call: TRBD1 (5 bases). From germline, CDR1 is LNHNV and CDR2 YYDKDF (reference sequence). CDR3 length equals 12 residues. V gave up 3 bases and J gave up 6 bases, with 8 bases separating them. The CDR3, as DNA: TGTGCCACCAGCAGGGGGGGAGATGGCTACACCTTC. Its protein is CATSRGGDGYTF.

This clone occurred once. The chain carries TRBV5-1 and TRBJ2-7; TRBD2 agrees at 10 bases. CDR3 length equals 19 residues. From germline, CDR1 is SGHRS and CDR2 YFSETQ. J was trimmed by 2 bases and V by 0 bases; bases with no gene match: 14. The CDR3 coding sequence is TGCGCCAGCAGCTTGGGGCTAGCGGGAGCATCCCTTCAAACCTACGAGCAGTACTTC. Protein sequence: CASSLGLAGASLQTYEQYF.

This clone appeared a few times. The chain joins TRBV5-5 to TRBJ2-1; D gene uncertain. Trimming left V 4 bases short and J 7 bases short, with 9 bases between. The CDR3 sequence is 12 residues long. Germline V gene sequence: CDR1 SGHKS, CDR2 YYEKEE (reference sequence). CDR3 protein: CASSMAKNEQFF. CDR3 DNA: TGTGCCAGCAGCATGGCTAAGAATGAGCAGTTCTTC.

The chain carries TRBV11-2 and TRBJ2-1, with D possibly matching TRBD2 (5 bases). Per the germline V gene, CDR1 is SGHAT and CDR2 is FQNNGV. This CDR3 comprises 12 residues. V gave up 5 bases and J gave up 16 bases, with 18 bases separating them. This chain's CDR3 is CASSLEVGYEFF. The CDR3, as DNA: TGTGCCAGCAGCCTGGAGGTGGGGTATGAATTCTTC. The whole variable domain, filled in from reference TRBV11-2 and TRBJ2-1, reads EAGVAQSPRYKIIEKRQSVAFWCNPISGHATLYWYQQILGQGPKLLIQFQNNGVVDDSQLPKDRFSAERLKGVDSTLKIQPAKLEDSAVYLCASSLEVGYEFFGPGTRLTVL.

The rearrangement uses TRBV29-1 and TRBJ2-3; 7 bases are shared with TRBD2. The CDR3 is 14 amino acids. In germline, CDR1 is SQVTM, CDR2 ANQGSEA. V was pared by 4 bases and J by 2 bases, with 6 bases of the junction left unmatched. DNA of the CDR3: TGCAGCGTTGGGGGGGGATTTTACACAGATACGCAGTATTTT. Its translation: CSVGGGFYTDTQYF.